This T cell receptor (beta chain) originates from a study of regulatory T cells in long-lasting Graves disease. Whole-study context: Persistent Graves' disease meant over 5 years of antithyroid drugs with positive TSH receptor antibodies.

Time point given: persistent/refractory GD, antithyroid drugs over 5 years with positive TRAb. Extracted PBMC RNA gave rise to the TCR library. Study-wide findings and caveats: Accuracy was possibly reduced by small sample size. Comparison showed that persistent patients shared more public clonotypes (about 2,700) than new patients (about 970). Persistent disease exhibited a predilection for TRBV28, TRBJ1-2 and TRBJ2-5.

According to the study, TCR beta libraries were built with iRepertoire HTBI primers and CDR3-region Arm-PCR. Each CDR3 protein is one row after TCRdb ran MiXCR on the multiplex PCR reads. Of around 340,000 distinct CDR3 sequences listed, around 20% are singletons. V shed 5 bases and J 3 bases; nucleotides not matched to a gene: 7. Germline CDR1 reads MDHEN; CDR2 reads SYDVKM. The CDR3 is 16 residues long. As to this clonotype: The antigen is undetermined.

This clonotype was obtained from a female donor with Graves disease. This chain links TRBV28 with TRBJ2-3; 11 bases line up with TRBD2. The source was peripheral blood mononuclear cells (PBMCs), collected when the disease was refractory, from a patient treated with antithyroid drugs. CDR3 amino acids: CASSTRLAGNTDTQYF. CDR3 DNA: TGTGCCAGCAGTACCCGACTAGCGGGAAATACAGATACGCAGTATTTT.